A single TCR beta chain is shown here with its context. Antigen: not known. Chemo-refractory metastatic non-small-cell lung cancer patients underwent focal radiation alongside CTLA-4 blockade with ipilimumab. The V and J ends lost 6 bases and 2 bases respectively, with 8 bases between them. Germline loops: CDR1 MDHEN, CDR2 SYDVKM. The CDR3 loop spans 12 amino acids. This sample was taken from a study of radiotherapy plus CTLA-4 blockade in lung cancer. Whole-study context: Across the patients, objective responses occurred in 18%, and disease control in approximately 30%.

Study-level findings and limits: According to reports, early shifts in blood T cell clones, alongside interferon-beta, forecast response most accurately.

The data were produced by immunoSEQ multiplex PCR, yet TCRdb's version contains in-frame clones alone and is incomplete. The sample records about 98,000 clones, almost 90% being singletons. The sequence was collected from a human donor with non-small cell lung cancer that progressed on radiotherapy plus ipilimumab. The chain has TRBV28 and TRBJ2-7; the D gene is possibly TRBD1 (5 bases). This specimen was peripheral blood, taken from a patient treated with radiotherapy plus ipilimumab. CDR3 sequence (DNA): TGTGCCAGCAGGGACACTGCCTACGAGCAGTACTTC. This codes for CASRDTAYEQYF.